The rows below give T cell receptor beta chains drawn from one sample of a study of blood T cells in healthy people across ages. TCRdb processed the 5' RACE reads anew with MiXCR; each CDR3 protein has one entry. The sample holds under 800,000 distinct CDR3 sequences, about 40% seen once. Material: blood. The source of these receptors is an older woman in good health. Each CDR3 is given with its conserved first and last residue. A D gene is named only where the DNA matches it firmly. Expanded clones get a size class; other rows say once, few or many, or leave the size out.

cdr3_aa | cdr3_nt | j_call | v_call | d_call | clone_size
CASTSIAGAYTDTQYF | TGTGCCAGCACTTCAATAGCGGGGGCCTACACAGATACGCAGTATTTT | TRBJ2-3 | TRBV27 | TRBD2 | NA
CASSFGRSGGTDTQYF | TGTGCCAGCAGCTTTGGAAGGAGCGGGGGCACAGATACGCAGTATTTT | TRBJ2-3 | TRBV7-7 | TRBD2 | NA
CASSQGGANNEQYF | TGTGCCAGCAGCCAAGGCGGGGCAAACAATGAGCAGTACTTC | TRBJ2-5 | TRBV3-1 | NA | NA
CATSRVGEQFF | TGTGCCACCAGCAGAGTGGGAGAGCAGTTCTTC | TRBJ2-1 | TRBV15 | NA | many
CAITYNGQANYGYTF | TGTGCCATCACTTACAATGGACAGGCTAACTATGGCTACACCTTC | TRBJ1-2 | TRBV10-3 | TRBD1 | NA
CSVEGGIDGYTF | TGCAGCGTTGAAGGTGGGATCGATGGCTACACCTTC | TRBJ1-2 | TRBV29-1 | NA | many
CASSSVWDGYTF | TGTGCCAGCAGTTCAGTGTGGGATGGCTACACCTTC | TRBJ1-2 | TRBV6-2/TRBV6-3 | NA | few
CASSLGGGRSNTGELFF | TGCGCCAGCAGCTTGGGCGGCGGCAGGTCGAACACCGGGGAGCTGTTTTTT | TRBJ2-2 | TRBV5-1 | NA | few
CAWSGVDRVNSPLHF | TGTGCCTGGAGCGGTGTGGATCGGGTAAATTCACCCCTCCACTTT | TRBJ1-6 | TRBV30 | NA | NA
CASSPGLSGLSTGELFF | TGTGCCAGCAGCCCAGGGCTAAGCGGACTGAGCACCGGGGAGCTGTTTTTT | TRBJ2-2 | TRBV28 | NA | NA
CASSLDQVRLNEQFF | TGTGCCAGCAGCTTAGACCAAGTCCGTCTCAATGAGCAGTTCTTC | TRBJ2-1 | TRBV7-9 | NA | once
CASSAGGAFYGYTF | TGTGCCAGCAGCGCGGGGGGCGCTTTCTATGGCTACACCTTC | TRBJ1-2 | TRBV12-3/TRBV12-4 | NA | NA